Below, 10 T cell receptor beta chains from the same sample are listed, as sequenced in a study of blood T cell repertoires in COVID-19 (dated by TCRdb to about 2020). The library was built by means of the immunoSEQ multiplex PCR assay. TCRdb took this table from immuneACCESS and kept in-frame rearrangements with V and J called. Such tables lack part of the clones; where checked against another copy, unresolved V genes explain under half of the gap, and the rest is unexplained. The sample table shows under 250,000 clones, and over 70% are seen once. Approximately 7.9% of the sample belongs to the ten largest clones. Sequencing used peripheral blood. Source of these receptors: a woman older than 75 with acute or convalescent COVID-19.

This sequence joins TRBV19 and TRBJ2-3, with a tentative D call TRBD2 (5 bases). Per germline, CDR1 LNHDA and CDR2 SQIVND (reference sequence). The CDR3 extends over 15 amino acids. Trimming shortened V by 6 bases and J by 2 bases, and 15 bases separated the two germline ends. The CDR3 region is CASSPTSIATDTQYF. CDR3 nucleotides: TGTGCCAGTAGCCCCACTAGTATCGCCACAGATACGCAGTATTTT. The full variable domain, with the rest looked up from reference TRBV19 and TRBJ2-3, is DGGITQSPKYLFRKEGQNVTLSCEQNLNHDAMYWYRQDPGQGLRLIYYSQIVNDFQKGDIAEGYSVSREKKESFPLTVTSAQKNPTAFYLCASSPTSIATDTQYFGPGTRLTVL.

The V gene is TRBV6-1, the J gene TRBJ2-2, with D perhaps matching TRBD1 (5 bases). CDR1 MNHNS and CDR2 SASEGT come from the germline V gene. Deletions cut 4 bases from V and 1 base from J, with 16 bases between. This CDR3 has 17 amino acids. The CDR3 sequence is CASSARLDTQNTGELFF. As DNA, the CDR3 is TGTGCCAGCAGTGCCCGACTGGACACCCAGAACACCGGGGAGCTGTTTTTT.

The chain joins TRBV27 to TRBJ2-7, with 11 bases matching TRBD2. The germline V gene encodes CDR1 MNHEY and CDR2 SMNVEV (reference sequence). V trimming: 1 base; J trimming: 4 bases; junction bases outside the gene matches: 3. The CDR3 sequence is 15 residues long. CDR3 DNA: TGTGCCAGCAGTTTATTTAGCGGGGGGGTTTACGAGCAGTACTTC. This translates into CASSLFSGGVYEQYF.

This chain's CDR3 is CASSDRQACEKLFF. As DNA, the CDR3 is TGTGCCAGCAGTGACCGGCAGGCCTGCGAAAAACTGTTTTTT. The V and J genes are TRBV6-4 and TRBJ1-4; D is undetermined. The CDR3 runs 14 residues. The germline V gene encodes CDR1 MRHNA and CDR2 SNTAGT. V was pared by 2 bases and J by 8 bases, with 12 bases between.

The chain links TRBV5-4 to TRBJ1-6; no firm D call. The CDR3 has 15 residues. Germline-derived CDR1 and CDR2 are SGHNT and YYREEE (reference sequence). Trimming stripped 0 bases from V and 0 bases from J, with 4 bases between. The CDR3: CASSLVSSYNSPLHF. CDR3 coding DNA: TGTGCCAGCAGCTTGGTGAGCTCCTATAATTCACCCCTCCACTTT. Based on the CDR3 plus reference TRBV5-4 and TRBJ1-6, the full variable domain is ETGVTQSPTHLIKTRGQQVTLRCSSQSGHNTVSWYQQALGQGPQFIFQYYREEENGRGNFPPRFSGLQFPNYSSELNVNALELDDSALYLCASSLVSSYNSPLHFGNGTRLTVT.

V usage is TRBV19 and J usage is TRBJ1-3; weak D call: TRBD1 (5 bases). The V gene's germline CDR1 is LNHDA and CDR2 SQIVND (reference sequence). The CDR3 has 15 amino acids. Trimming took 3 bases from V and 4 from J, leaving 13 bases between them. The CDR3 coding sequence is TGTGCCAGTAGTATGGGGGGGTCTTCCGGAAACACCATATATTTT. Amino acids: CASSMGGSSGNTIYF.

J is TRBJ2-7 and V is TRBV6-1; 9 nucleotides agree with TRBD1. The CDR3 totals 15 residues. Trimming cost V 3 bases and J 3 bases; bases outside gene matches: 6. Looked up from germline, CDR1 is MNHNS and CDR2 is SASEGT. This chain's CDR3 is CASSDGQGTGYEQYF. CDR3 coding DNA: TGTGCCAGCAGTGACGGACAGGGGACAGGCTACGAGCAGTACTTC.

This clone was observed a single time. The rearrangement links TRBV5-4 to TRBJ1-3, with D unclear. The germline V gene has CDR1 SGHNT and CDR2 YYREEE (reference sequence). Between the trimmed V and J ends, which lost 5 bases and 4 bases, there was a span of 13 bases. This CDR3 has 14 amino acids. The CDR3 region is CASRPAPEGNTIYF. The CDR3 nucleotides are TGTGCCAGCAGACCAGCGCCTGAAGGAAACACCATATATTTT.

This chain connects TRBV29-1 to TRBJ2-3; the match to TRBD2 covers 9 bases. Losses at the gene ends were 3 bases for V and 2 bases for J; bases not matched to a gene: 9. The CDR3 totals 16 residues. Germline CDR1 reads SQVTM; CDR2 reads ANQGSEA. The DNA of the CDR3 is TGCAGCGTTGAGGGCCCAGCGGGGGGATCCACAGATACGCAGTATTTT. As protein: CSVEGPAGGSTDTQYF.

J is TRBJ1-1 and V is TRBV5-6; the D is unclear. The CDR3 has 15 residues. CDR1 and CDR2 from the germline V gene are SGHDT and YYEEEE. V was clipped by 4 bases and J by 0 bases, with 13 bases between them. CDR3 region: CASSGATEMNTEAFF. CDR3 DNA: TGTGCCAGCAGCGGAGCCACGGAGATGAACACTGAAGCTTTCTTT. The full variable domain, rest sourced from reference TRBV5-6 and TRBJ1-1, is DAGVTQSPTHLIKTRGQQVTLRCSPKSGHDTVSWYQQALGQGPQFIFQYYEEEERQRGNFPDRFSGHQFPNYSSELNVNALLLGDSALYLCASSGATEMNTEAFFGQGTRLTVV.